This T cell receptor beta chain was recorded in a study of blood T cell repertoires in COVID-19. Study details: Sample material is recorded as cDNA or gDNA derived from T cells, B-cell-depleted T cells, or PBMCs.

Germline V CDR1 and CDR2: LGHNT, FRNRAP. Trimming removed 5 bases from V and 0 bases from J, with 8 bases in between. The length of the CDR3 is 14 residues. In the authors' methods: Amplification of reference gene primers was used by the study to estimate nucleated cell counts. Method: immunoSEQ multiplex PCR; TCRdb's copy keeps in-frame clones and lacks some. V and J calls and clone size are copied from that table; D and trimming were computed from the DNA. The table records about 190,000 clones, more than 70% of them present only once. The sample consisted of peripheral blood. J is TRBJ1-5 and V is TRBV12-5; D possibly corresponds to TRBD1 (6 bases). The origin of this receptor is a man younger than 30 with active or convalescent COVID-19. Here the CDR3 reads CASGQDSSNQPQHF. CDR3 DNA: TGTGCTAGTGGTCAGGACAGTAGCAATCAGCCCCAGCATTTT.